This TCR beta chain was obtained from a study of regulatory T cells in long-lasting Graves disease. General study findings and limits: The small sample size may have reduced accuracy. With approximately 3,000 shared public clonotypes, persistent patients exceeded new patients, who shared just over 950.

As for time point: persistent/refractory GD, antithyroid drugs over 5 years with positive TRAb. Scientists built the TCR library using RNA that was extracted from PBMCs. Diagnosis followed American Thyroid Association guidelines for Graves' disease. To make TCR beta libraries, researchers used iRepertoire HTBI primers and Arm-PCR of CDR3 regions. TCRdb reanalysed the multiplex PCR reads using MiXCR and keeps one entry per CDR3 protein. The sample has 350,000 to 500,000 distinct CDR3 sequences; roughly a fifth are singletons. Regarding this clonotype: What it recognizes is unknown.

This clonotype was obtained from a female donor with Graves disease. Sequencing used peripheral blood mononuclear cells (PBMCs), obtained when the disease was refractory, from a patient treated with antithyroid drugs.

For the CDR3, the DNA is TGTGCCAGCAGCCAAGATGCGCCGGGCACTGAAGCTTTCTTT. Encoded protein: CASSQDAPGTEAFF. The V gene is TRBV4-2, the J gene TRBJ1-1, with D hard to call. V was trimmed by 0 bases and J by 4 bases, leaving 9 bases between them. Germline V lookup: CDR1 LGHNA, CDR2 YNFKEQ. The CDR3 is 14 residues long.